This passage covers 24 T cell receptor beta chains from one sample sequenced in a study of cytomegalovirus exposure and HLA in healthy donors. A multiplex PCR was run with 60 Vbeta primers and 13 Jbeta primers. The repertoire was sequenced with immunoSEQ multiplex PCR; TCRdb's copy has only in-frame clones and lacks some. The sample gives about 59,000 clones, roughly 84% of which show up once; roughly 1.6% is in the top ten. Sequencing was done on a sample of PBMCs. These receptors were collected from a human donor in good health.

The chain is built from TRBV7-2 and TRBJ1-5; D unresolved. Trimming took off 5 bases at V and 7 bases at J, with 15 bases between the two ends. The CDR3 length is 14 residues. Germline V gene data show CDR1 as SGHTA and CDR2 as FQGNSA. In DNA, the CDR3 is TGTGCCAGCAGCCCCCGGTTCCAGGCCCAGCCCCAGCATTTT. Translated, it gives CASSPRFQAQPQHF.

This clone has a handful of counts. The chain recombines TRBV5-1 with TRBJ2-3; the D gene is possibly TRBD1 (5 bases). The CDR3 is 15 amino acids. CDR1 and CDR2 from the germline V gene are SGHRS and YFSETQ. V gave up 0 bases and J gave up 5 bases, with 13 bases separating them. CDR3 nucleotides: TGCGCCAGCAGCTTGGAGGCAGGGCAGGGAGATACGCAGTATTTT. This sequence encodes CASSLEAGQGDTQYF.

The chain uses TRBV9 and TRBJ1-1; maybe TRBD1 (6 bases). Trimming stripped 3 bases from V and 5 bases from J, with 14 bases between. CDR1 and CDR2 from the germline V gene are SGDLS and YYNGEE. The CDR3 loop spans 14 amino acids. In DNA form, the CDR3 reads TGTGCCAGCAGCGATAACAGGGTTCCGACTGAAGCTTTCTTT. It codes for CASSDNRVPTEAFF.

This clone was detected only a few times. The V gene is TRBV7-2, the J gene TRBJ1-5; TRBD1 is a possible D gene (5 bases). Germline-derived CDR1 and CDR2 are SGHTA and FQGNSA. V dropped 0 bases and J dropped 2 bases, with 17 bases sitting between them. The CDR3 has 18 residues. The CDR3 sequence: CASSLAFFQGEGNQPQHF. The CDR3 bases are TGTGCCAGCAGCTTAGCTTTTTTCCAGGGTGAGGGCAATCAGCCCCAGCATTTT.

This chain links TRBV7-2 with TRBJ2-7; no clear D. This CDR3 is built from 13 residues. Germline CDR1 and CDR2: SGHTA and FQGNSA. V was pared by 5 bases and J by 4 bases, with 12 bases between. The CDR3 coding sequence is TGTGCCAGCAGCCCACGTCGCAGGTACGAGCAGTACTTC. Its protein product is CASSPRRRYEQYF.

The rearrangement joins TRBV7-9 to TRBJ1-2, with a tentative D call TRBD1 (5 bases). The length of the CDR3 is 14 residues. Per germline, CDR1 SEHNR and CDR2 FQNEAQ (reference sequence). V dropped 7 bases and J dropped 1 base, with 13 bases sitting between them. The CDR3 nucleotides read TGTGCCAGCACTCTGGGGCAGAATAACTATGGCTACACCTTC. Amino acid sequence: CASTLGQNNYGYTF.

The V gene is TRBV30, the J gene TRBJ2-1; 9 bases align to TRBD2. The junction had 18 bases not matched to a gene; V was cut back by 0 bases and J by 15 bases. The CDR3 totals 16 residues. The germline V gene encodes CDR1 GTSNPN and CDR2 SVGIG (reference sequence). Here the CDR3 DNA reads TGTGCCTGGAGTGTACTTCGGGGCGGGAGGGCCTCGGGACCGTTCTTC. Protein: CAWSVLRGGRASGPFF. Drawing the rest from reference TRBV30 and TRBJ2-1, the complete variable domain is SQTIHQWPATLVQPVGSPLSLECTVEGTSNPNLYWYRQAAGRGLQLLFYSVGIGQISSEVPQNLSASRPQDRQFILSSKKLLLSDSGFYLCAWSVLRGGRASGPFFGPGTRLTVL.

The chain employs TRBV7-2 and TRBJ2-2, with 11 bases aligning to TRBD2. This CDR3 is 15 amino acids long. Germline values: CDR1 SGHTA, CDR2 FQGNSA. Trimming cost V 5 bases and J 7 bases; bases outside gene matches: 6. The DNA for the CDR3 is TGTGCCAGCAGCGCGGCTAGCGGGGGGTACGGGGAGCTGTTTTTT. Amino acids: CASSAASGGYGELFF.

The chain couples TRBV27 to TRBJ2-6; 10 bases align to TRBD1. The trim removed 5 bases at V and 2 bases at J, leaving 6 bases unmatched. From germline, CDR1 is MNHEY and CDR2 SMNVEV (reference sequence). This CDR3 is 17 amino acids long. In nucleotides, the CDR3 is TGTGCCAGCAGTATGACAGGGGGCGCACCTGGGGCCAACGTCCTGACTTTC. This translates into CASSMTGGAPGANVLTF.

The gene calls are TRBV6-1 and TRBJ2-3; 8 bases match TRBD2. The CDR3 is 15 amino acids. With 4 bases clipped from V and 4 bases from J, the junction kept 7 bases outside the gene matches. Looked up from germline, CDR1 is MNHNS and CDR2 is SASEGT. The CDR3 loop is CASSGRSGSADTQYF. CDR3 in DNA: TGTGCCAGCAGTGGCAGAAGCGGGAGCGCAGATACGCAGTATTTT.

The chain combines TRBV4-2 with TRBJ2-5; TRBD2 matches 11 bases. V shed 6 bases and J 3 bases; nucleotides not matched to a gene: 9. Germline V gene data show CDR1 as LGHNA and CDR2 as YNFKEQ. CDR3 size: 16 residues. As DNA, the CDR3 is TGTGCCAGCAGAAAGTCTAGCGGGGGGAGGGAAGAGACCCAGTACTTC. Its translation is CASRKSSGGREETQYF.

J is TRBJ1-2 and V is TRBV6-6, with a possible D match to TRBD1 (6 bases). The CDR3 loop spans 13 amino acids. V dropped 2 bases and J dropped 6 bases, with 10 bases sitting between them. From germline, CDR1 is MNHNY and CDR2 SVGAGI (reference sequence). CDR3 sequence: CASSYTGGDGYTF. CDR3 bases: TGTGCCAGCAGTTACACGGGGGGCGATGGCTACACCTTC.

The genes are TRBV30 and TRBJ2-2, with TRBD1 matching over 9 bases. With V trimmed by 3 bases and J by 5 bases, 10 bases remained unmatched. CDR3 length: 16 amino acids. Germline lookup yields CDR1 GTSNPN and CDR2 SVGIG (reference sequence). The CDR3: CAWRLPGTGNTGELFF. CDR3 sequence (DNA): TGTGCCTGGAGGCTTCCCGGGACAGGGAATACCGGGGAGCTGTTTTTT.

The V call is TRBV27, the J call TRBJ2-3; D is perhaps TRBD2 (6 bases). This CDR3 has 17 amino acids. The V end lost 3 bases, the J end lost 0 bases, and 16 bases lay between the germline ends. Germline V gene sequence: CDR1 MNHEY, CDR2 SMNVEV (reference sequence). The CDR3 DNA follows: TGTGCCAGCAGTTTTTTTGTGTCTGCGGGGAGCACAGATACGCAGTATTTT. It is translated as CASSFFVSAGSTDTQYF.

The V call is TRBV15, the J call TRBJ1-4; D remains unclear. Trimming took 3 bases from V and 6 from J, leaving 14 bases between them. This CDR3 is 15 amino acids long. Looked up from germline, CDR1 is LNHNV and CDR2 is YYDKDF (reference sequence). The CDR3 reads CATSRSRGGDEKLFF. CDR3 bases: TGTGCCACCAGCAGGTCCAGAGGAGGCGATGAAAAACTGTTTTTT.

The J gene is TRBJ1-1, the V gene TRBV10-3; 8 bases agree with TRBD1. The CDR3 runs to 16 residues. Unmatched junction bases numbered 6, after V lost 3 bases and J lost 0 bases. Germline V gene lookup returns CDR1 ENHRY and CDR2 SYGVKD. The CDR3 sequence is CAISDSAGQVNTEAFF. The CDR3 DNA reads as TGTGCCATCAGTGATAGCGCGGGACAGGTGAACACTGAAGCTTTCTTT.

In this sample, this clone turned up a few times. The CDR3 protein is CASSWTSGGDTQYF. CDR3 nucleotide sequence: TGTGCCAGCAGCTGGACTAGCGGAGGGGATACGCAGTATTTT. The chain is built from TRBV7-2 and TRBJ2-3; 10 nucleotides match TRBD2. V was clipped by 4 bases and J by 6 bases; unmatched bases: 4. The CDR3 has 14 amino acids. The germline CDR1 and CDR2 sequences are SGHTA and FQGNSA.

The gene calls are TRBV19 and TRBJ2-1, with D maybe TRBD2 (5 bases). Per the germline V gene, CDR1 is LNHDA and CDR2 is SQIVND (reference sequence). The V end lost 2 bases, the J end lost 7 bases, and 15 bases lay between the germline ends. The CDR3 totals 15 residues. The chain's CDR3 is CASSIPPGYENEQFF. The CDR3 coding sequence is TGTGCCAGTAGTATACCTCCGGGGTACGAAAATGAGCAGTTCTTC. The whole variable domain, remainder taken from reference TRBV19 and TRBJ2-1, is DGGITQSPKYLFRKEGQNVTLSCEQNLNHDAMYWYRQDPGQGLRLIYYSQIVNDFQKGDIAEGYSVSREKKESFPLTVTSAQKNPTAFYLCASSIPPGYENEQFFGPGTRLTVL.

The CDR3 DNA reads TGTGCCAGCAGCTTGGGCCCGAGGTCTGGAAACACCATATATTTT. Its translation is CASSLGPRSGNTIYF. The chain couples TRBV5-5 to TRBJ1-3; D is unclear. Germline CDR1 reads SGHKS; CDR2 reads YYEKEE (reference sequence). The length of the CDR3 is 15 residues. V shed 0 bases and J shed 1 base, with 8 bases lying between them.

This rearrangement joins TRBV7-9 to TRBJ2-2; 7 bases are shared with TRBD2. The V segment lost 9 bases and the J segment 0 bases; nucleotides outside the gene matches: 7. The CDR3 covers 15 residues. CDR1 and CDR2 from the germline V gene are SEHNR and FQNEAQ (reference sequence). The CDR3: CASSGTNSNTGELFF. The CDR3 DNA reads as TGTGCCAGTTCCGGGACTAACTCGAACACCGGGGAGCTGTTTTTT.

V gene TRBV29-1 combines with J gene TRBJ1-1; 11 bases align to TRBD1. Germline lookup yields CDR1 SQVTM and CDR2 ANQGSEA. The junction had 10 bases not matched to a gene; V was cut back by 4 bases and J by 9 bases. CDR3 length: 14 amino acids. CDR3 residues: CSVARYGQGAQAFF. In DNA, the CDR3 is TGCAGCGTTGCCCGATACGGACAGGGGGCGCAAGCTTTCTTT.

The chain has TRBV6-4 and TRBJ1-2; maybe TRBD1 (6 bases). The CDR3 sequence is 14 residues long. Between the trimmed V and J ends, which lost 4 bases and 1 base, there was a span of 10 bases. The germline gives CDR1 MRHNA, CDR2 SNTAGT. The chain's CDR3 is CASSATGSNYGYTF. As DNA, the CDR3 is TGTGCCAGCAGTGCCACAGGGAGTAACTATGGCTACACCTTC.

The V and J genes are TRBV18 and TRBJ2-1; 7 nucleotides match TRBD2. The CDR3 is 16 amino acids. Germline loops: CDR1 KGHSH, CDR2 LQKENI. J was trimmed by 10 bases and V by 2 bases; bases with no gene match: 14. CDR3 protein: CASSPSRMGGPGEQFF. CDR3 sequence (DNA): TGTGCCAGCTCACCATCTCGTATGGGAGGGCCGGGCGAGCAGTTCTTC.

V gene TRBV28 combines with J gene TRBJ1-2; 8 nucleotides match TRBD1. Germline trimming cut 7 bases from V and 7 bases from J; bases unmatched to any gene: 17. CDR1 and CDR2 from the germline V gene are MDHEN and SYDVKM. The CDR3 extends over 16 amino acids. CDR3 sequence: CASTTPTGAEYFGYTF. The CDR3 coding sequence is TGTGCCAGCACCACCCCGACAGGGGCGGAGTATTTTGGCTACACCTTC.